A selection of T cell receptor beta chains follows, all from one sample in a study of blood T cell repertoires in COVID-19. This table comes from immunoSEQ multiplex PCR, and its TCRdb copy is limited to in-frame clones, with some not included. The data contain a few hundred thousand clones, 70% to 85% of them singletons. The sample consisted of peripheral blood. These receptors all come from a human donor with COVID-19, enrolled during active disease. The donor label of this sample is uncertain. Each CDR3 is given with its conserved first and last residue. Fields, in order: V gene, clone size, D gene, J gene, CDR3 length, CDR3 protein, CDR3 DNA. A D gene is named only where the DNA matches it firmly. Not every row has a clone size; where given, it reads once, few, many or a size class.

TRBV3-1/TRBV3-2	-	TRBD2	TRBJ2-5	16	CASSRRTSGGSGTQYF	TGTGCCAGCAGCCGAAGGACTAGCGGGGGCTCAGGGACCCAGTACTTC
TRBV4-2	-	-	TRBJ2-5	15	CASSQGDFPQETQYF	TGTGCCAGCAGCCAAGGTGACTTTCCCCAAGAGACCCAGTACTTC
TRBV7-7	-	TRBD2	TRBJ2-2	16	CASSPVIAGGPGELFF	TGTGCTAGCAGCCCAGTTATAGCGGGAGGGCCAGGGGAGCTGTTTTTT
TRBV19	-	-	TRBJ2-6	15	CASNPGVSGANVLTF	TGTGCCAGTAACCCCGGGGTTTCTGGGGCCAACGTCCTGACTTTC
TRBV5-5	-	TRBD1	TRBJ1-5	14	CASSPGQGAQPQHF	TGTGCCAGCAGCCCAGGACAGGGGGCCCAGCCCCAGCATTTT
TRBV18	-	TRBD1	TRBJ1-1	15	CASSPSGGENTEAFF	TGTGCCAGCTCACCTTCAGGGGGCGAGAACACTGAAGCTTTCTTT
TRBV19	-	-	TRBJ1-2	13	CASSTRQFYGYTF	TGTGCCAGTAGTACCCGACAGTTCTATGGCTACACCTTC
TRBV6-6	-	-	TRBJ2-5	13	CASSYDSRETQYF	TGTGCCAGCAGTTACGACAGCAGAGAGACCCAGTACTTC
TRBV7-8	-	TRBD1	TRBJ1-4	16	CASSPRRDRATEKLFF	TGTGCCAGCAGCCCGCGACGTGACAGGGCTACTGAAAAACTGTTTTTT
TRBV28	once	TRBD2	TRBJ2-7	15	CASSEYSGVNIEQYF	TGTGCCAGCAGCGAATATAGCGGGGTAAATATCGAGCAGTACTTC
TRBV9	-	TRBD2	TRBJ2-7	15	CASSYTGTSGYEQYF	TGTGCCAGCAGCTATACCGGGACTAGCGGCTACGAGCAGTACTTC
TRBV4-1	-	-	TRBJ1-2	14	CASSQDQATYGYTF	TGCGCCAGCAGCCAAGATCAGGCTACCTATGGCTACACCTTC
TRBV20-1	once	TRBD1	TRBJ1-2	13	CSASPLDRDGYTF	TGCAGTGCTAGTCCTTTGGACAGGGATGGCTACACCTTC